The next 25 T cell receptor beta chains were all read from a single sample in a study of shared clonotypes between healthy human individuals. TCRdb keeps only in-frame clones here, not all; method: immunoSEQ multiplex PCR. The table has 2,500,000 or so clones, roughly 93% seen once. The specimen sequenced was naive CD4+ T cells from PBMCs. The subset was: CD45RA+ positively selected. The receptor set was obtained from a man aged 18 to 29 in good health. Some clones in this sample may be carry-over from other donors' samples.

This rearrangement joins TRBV7-3 to TRBJ2-3; a weak D match, TRBD2 (5 bases). Germline values: CDR1 SGHTA, CDR2 FQGTGA. Trimming took off 2 bases at V and 8 bases at J, with 17 bases between the two ends. CDR3 length equals 15 residues. The CDR3 DNA is TGTGCCAGCAGCTTATCCCCCACTAGTTCGGGTACGCAGTATTTT. Protein sequence: CASSLSPTSSGTQYF.

J is TRBJ2-2 and V is TRBV2, with 9 nucleotides matching TRBD2. This CDR3 has 15 residues. CDR1 and CDR2 from the germline V gene are SNHLY and FYNNEI. The V and J ends lost 4 bases and 0 bases, in that order; junction bases with no gene match: 0. The CDR3 protein is CASSVAGANTGELFF. For the CDR3, the DNA is TGTGCCAGCAGTGTAGCGGGGGCGAACACCGGGGAGCTGTTTTTT.

V gene TRBV30 combines with J gene TRBJ2-7; no reliable D call. The CDR3 loop spans 15 amino acids. The germline V gene has CDR1 GTSNPN and CDR2 SVGIG (reference sequence). Trimming took 0 bases from V and 1 from J, leaving 13 bases between them. For the CDR3, the DNA is TGTGCCTGGAGTGTACTTGGTTCTTGGTCCTACGAGCAGTACTTC. Protein sequence: CAWSVLGSWSYEQYF.

V is TRBV2 and J is TRBJ1-2, with unresolved D. The V gene lost 7 bases and the J gene lost 4 bases, with 16 bases spanning the gap. The CDR3 covers 14 residues. Germline-derived CDR1 and CDR2 are SNHLY and FYNNEI. The CDR3 protein is CASKGPGLGYGYTF. The CDR3 DNA reads TGTGCCAGCAAAGGACCTGGTTTGGGCTATGGCTACACCTTC.

The J gene is TRBJ1-3, the V gene TRBV10-3; 11 bases line up with TRBD1. The germline V gene encodes CDR1 ENHRY and CDR2 SYGVKD. Trimming cost V 3 bases and J 0 bases; bases outside gene matches: 1. The CDR3 contains 16 residues. The CDR3 region is CAISEGTGGSGNTIYF. The CDR3 DNA is TGTGCCATCAGTGAAGGGACAGGGGGCTCTGGAAACACCATATATTTT.

The table lists this clone with a count of one. The rearrangement links TRBV5-4 to TRBJ2-5; the D call may be TRBD1 or TRBD2 (5 bases each). CDR1 is SGHNT, CDR2 YYREEE, per germline (reference sequence). Trimming stripped 8 bases from V and 3 bases from J, with 17 bases between. This CDR3 contains 14 residues. The CDR3 protein is CASKGWGLEETQYF. In nucleotides, the CDR3 is TGTGCCAGTAAAGGTTGGGGGTTAGAAGAGACCCAGTACTTC.

This sequence joins TRBV28 and TRBJ2-7; D possibly corresponds to TRBD2 (5 bases). The CDR3 runs to 13 residues. Germline-derived CDR1 and CDR2 are MDHEN and SYDVKM. Trimming stripped 10 bases from V and 1 base from J, with 14 bases between. The chain's CDR3 is CAIQPGYSYEQYF. In DNA form, the CDR3 reads TGTGCCATCCAACCGGGGTATTCCTACGAGCAGTACTTC.

To note about this clone: A read error may explain this, as a much larger clone is one base away. In the same sample, other DNA sequences code for this CDR3. The chain is built from TRBV5-1 and TRBJ2-5; D not certain. Germline V gene lookup returns CDR1 SGHRS and CDR2 YFSETQ. The CDR3 covers 11 residues. V gave up 1 base and J gave up 4 bases, with 2 bases separating them. This chain's CDR3 is CASSLRETQYF. The DNA of the CDR3 is TGCGCCAGCAGCTTGAGAGAGACCCAGTACTTC.

The rearrangement uses TRBV7-3 and TRBJ2-1; 8 bases align to TRBD2. This CDR3 has 16 amino acids. Trimming removed 1 base from V and 8 bases from J; junction bases left unmatched: 10. Germline CDR1 SGHTA, CDR2 FQGTGA. In DNA form, the CDR3 reads TGTGCCAGCAGCTTAAGCCCAGCGGGAGTATGGGATGAGCAGTTCTTC. Amino acids: CASSLSPAGVWDEQFF.

The rearrangement links TRBV10-3 to TRBJ1-5; a weak D match, TRBD1 (5 bases). The CDR3 is 17 amino acids. Trimming pared 1 base from V and 0 bases from J, leaving 13 bases between. The germline CDR1 and CDR2 sequences are ENHRY and SYGVKD. Written as DNA, the CDR3 is TGTGCCATCAGTGAGTTCCTAGAGGGGTATAGCAATCAGCCCCAGCATTTT. Its protein product is CAISEFLEGYSNQPQHF.

This chain's CDR3 is CASSRAGLSYEQYF. The CDR3 DNA reads TGTGCCAGCAGCCGAGCCGGGCTTTCCTACGAGCAGTACTTC. The rearrangement links TRBV5-5 to TRBJ2-7; D uncertain. V lost 4 bases and J lost 1, with 12 bases in between. The CDR3 is made up of 14 amino acids. Germline-derived CDR1 and CDR2 are SGHKS and YYEKEE (reference sequence).

The chain uses TRBV28 and TRBJ2-5; 10 bases match TRBD1. The germline V gene encodes CDR1 MDHEN and CDR2 SYDVKM. With V trimmed by 5 bases and J by 2 bases, 11 bases remained unmatched. This CDR3 has 17 residues. The CDR3, as DNA: TGTGCCAGCAGTCTCGCACCGGGACAGGGGACACAAGAGACCCAGTACTTC. Its translation is CASSLAPGQGTQETQYF.

J is TRBJ2-7 and V is TRBV18; 8 nucleotides agree with TRBD2. This CDR3 is built from 14 residues. J gave up 6 bases and V 3 bases, and 7 bases lay outside the gene matches. Germline loops: CDR1 KGHSH, CDR2 LQKENI. The CDR3 DNA follows: TGTGCCAGCTCACCGGGACTAGGATTATCCGAGCAGTACTTC. It specifies CASSPGLGLSEQYF.

The rearrangement joins TRBV27 to TRBJ1-6; weak D call: TRBD1 (6 bases). Germline CDR1 and CDR2: MNHEY and SMNVEV (reference sequence). There are 13 residues in the CDR3. V lost 3 bases, J lost 7 bases, and 7 bases lay in between. The CDR3 region has the DNA TGTGCCAGCAGTTTTACAGGGAATTCACCCCTCCACTTT. Protein sequence: CASSFTGNSPLHF.

This clone was observed once. The gene calls are TRBV28 and TRBJ1-2, with D possibly being TRBD1 (6 bases). V lost 7 bases and J lost 4, with 13 bases in between. The CDR3 is 13 amino acids. CDR1 is MDHEN and CDR2 is SYDVKM in the germline V gene. The CDR3 sequence is CASTLGQPYGYTF. CDR3 sequence (DNA): TGTGCCAGCACCCTCGGACAGCCCTATGGCTACACCTTC.

This clone appeared once. V is TRBV9 and J is TRBJ2-7; a possible D gene is TRBD2 (6 bases). V lost 7 bases to trimming and J lost 4 bases, with 21 bases between them. The germline CDR1 and CDR2 sequences are SGDLS and YYNGEE. The CDR3 spans 15 residues. Written as DNA, the CDR3 is TGTGCCAGCGGAACCCGGGATTCAGCGGGTTACGAGCAGTACTTC. Translating gives CASGTRDSAGYEQYF.

This clone has a handful of counts. The chain employs TRBV7-2 and TRBJ2-7, with TRBD1 matching over 9 bases. Trimming cost V 1 base and J 2 bases; bases outside gene matches: 0. The CDR3 is 14 residues long. Germline V lookup: CDR1 SGHTA, CDR2 FQGNSA. The CDR3, as DNA: TGTGCCAGCAGCTTAGGGACAGGGGCCTACGAGCAGTACTTC. Its translation: CASSLGTGAYEQYF.

The genes are TRBV4-1 and TRBJ1-5; D gene ambiguous. The CDR3 is 15 residues long. Looked up from germline, CDR1 is MGHRA and CDR2 is YSYEKL. V lost 1 base and J 7 bases, leaving 14 bases between the germline ends. CDR3 amino acids: CASSQASWLGQPQHF. CDR3 coding DNA: TGCGCCAGCAGCCAAGCCTCCTGGCTCGGGCAGCCCCAGCATTTT.

This chain joins TRBV5-1 and TRBJ2-7, with 7 nucleotides matching TRBD2. The germline CDR1 and CDR2 sequences are SGHRS and YFSETQ. This CDR3 has 16 amino acids. After removal of 3 bases from V and 2 bases from J, the junction contained 11 bases not matched to a gene. The CDR3 region has the DNA TGCGCCAGCAGCTATCAAGCGGGAAGCGTTCCCTACGAGCAGTACTTC. It translates to CASSYQAGSVPYEQYF. The variable domain in full, completed from reference TRBV5-1 and TRBJ2-7, reads KAGVTQTPRYLIKTRGQQVTLSCSPISGHRSVSWYQQTPGQGLQFLFEYFSETQRNKGNFPGRFSGRQFSNSRSEMNVSTLELGDSALYLCASSYQAGSVPYEQYFGPGTRLTVT.

The J gene is TRBJ1-5, the V gene TRBV2; 7 positions match TRBD1. Unmatched junction bases numbered 8, after V lost 3 bases and J lost 6 bases. CDR3 length: 15 residues. Germline V lookup: CDR1 SNHLY, CDR2 FYNNEI. The CDR3 loop reads CASSENRGIGQPQHF. The CDR3 bases are TGTGCCAGCAGTGAGAACAGGGGTATCGGTCAGCCCCAGCATTTT.

The gene calls are TRBV29-1 and TRBJ2-5; D is ambiguous. V lost 3 bases, J lost 9 bases, and 11 bases lay in between. The germline gives CDR1 SQVTM, CDR2 ANQGSEA. The CDR3 is 11 residues long. The CDR3 sequence is CSVDRSLAQYF. Here the CDR3 DNA reads TGCAGCGTTGACAGGAGTCTGGCCCAGTACTTC.

The chain combines TRBV5-1 with TRBJ2-7; TRBD1 might be the D (5 bases). V was trimmed by 2 bases and J by 2 bases, leaving 11 bases between them. In germline, CDR1 is SGHRS, CDR2 YFSETQ. This CDR3 has 14 amino acids. The CDR3 bases are TGCGCCAGCAGCTTTTCAGGGAAGACCTACGAGCAGTACTTC. Protein sequence: CASSFSGKTYEQYF.

The rearrangement joins TRBV10-3 to TRBJ1-2; a weak D match, TRBD1 (5 bases). The CDR3 is 16 residues long. Germline V CDR1 and CDR2: ENHRY, SYGVKD. The V and J ends lost 2 bases and 3 bases respectively, with 16 bases between them. CDR3 protein: CAISEPHGAGDYGYTF. CDR3 bases: TGTGCCATCAGTGAGCCCCACGGCGCGGGGGACTATGGCTACACCTTC.

This chain links TRBV19 with TRBJ2-7, with TRBD1 matching 9 bases. Germline CDR1 reads LNHDA; CDR2 reads SQIVND (reference sequence). V lost 4 bases, J lost 2 bases, and 6 bases stayed unmatched. CDR3 length equals 15 residues. CDR3 amino acids: CASSKRQGGPYEQYF. The CDR3 nucleotides are TGTGCCAGTAGTAAGCGACAGGGGGGGCCCTACGAGCAGTACTTC.

The V and J genes are TRBV7-9 and TRBJ1-1; D is possibly TRBD1 (5 bases). Trimming left V 4 bases short and J 2 bases short, with 8 bases between. This CDR3 spans 13 amino acids. Germline CDR1 reads SEHNR; CDR2 reads FQNEAQ (reference sequence). DNA of the CDR3: TGTGCCAGCAGCTCCAGGGAAAACACTGAAGCTTTCTTT. Encoded protein: CASSSRENTEAFF.